The 24 T cell receptor beta chains below all came from one sample that was sequenced in a study of vaccination effects on CD4 cells after COVID-19. Within the ViraFEST assay, antigen-specific CD4+ T cells underwent expansion with viral peptide pools prior to sequencing. CD4+ T cells were isolated after roughly nine days of culture. Prior SARS-CoV-2 infection was absent in the vaccine recipients, as shown by negative nucleocapsid antibodies. Profiled with immunoSEQ multiplex PCR; TCRdb holds only in-frame clones, not every one. The sample lists about 55,000 clones, more than 60% occurring once. These receptors' antigens are unknown. This material consisted of CD4+ T cells from PBMCs cultured with SARS-CoV-2 spike peptides, taken before COVID-19 vaccination. The receptors stem from a human donor who received a COVID-19 vaccine.

This clone was seen only a few times. The J gene is TRBJ2-1, the V gene TRBV11-2; D ambiguous. Looked up from germline, CDR1 is SGHAT and CDR2 is FQNNGV. The CDR3 has 14 amino acids. Trimming pared 3 bases from V and 7 bases from J, leaving 13 bases between. The CDR3 nucleotides are TGTGCCAGCAGCTTCTCCCTGGCGAGTAATGAGCAGTTCTTC. Protein product: CASSFSLASNEQFF. The full variable domain, in which reference TRBV11-2 and TRBJ2-1 provide the parts outside the CDR3, is EAGVAQSPRYKIIEKRQSVAFWCNPISGHATLYWYQQILGQGPKLLIQFQNNGVVDDSQLPKDRFSAERLKGVDSTLKIQPAKLEDSAVYLCASSFSLASNEQFFGPGTRLTVL.

The J gene is TRBJ1-2, the V gene TRBV14; 10 bases match TRBD1. The J segment lost 6 bases and the V segment lost 0 bases, leaving 4 bases of the junction unmatched. Germline V gene sequence: CDR1 SGHDN, CDR2 FVKESK. The length of the CDR3 is 15 residues. The CDR3 loop is CASSQEDRGEHGYTF. The CDR3 region has the DNA TGTGCCAGCAGCCAAGAGGACAGGGGGGAGCATGGCTACACCTTC. The full variable domain, completed using reference TRBV14 and TRBJ1-2, is EAGVTQFPSHSVIEKGQTVTLRCDPISGHDNLYWYRRVMGKEIKFLLHFVKESKQDESGMPNNRFLAERTGGTYSTLKVQPAELEDSGVYFCASSQEDRGEHGYTFGSGTRLTVV.

V gene TRBV7-8 combines with J gene TRBJ2-1; possibly TRBD2 for D (5 bases). This CDR3 comprises 15 residues. Germline V gives CDR1 SGHVS, CDR2 FQNEAQ. V lost 4 bases and J 5 bases, leaving 15 bases between the germline ends. The CDR3 nucleotides are TGTGCCAGCAGCTCTAGCAGCGGACGAAACAATGAGCAGTTCTTC. Amino acids: CASSSSSGRNNEQFF. Based on the CDR3 plus reference TRBV7-8 and TRBJ2-1, the full variable domain is GAGVSQSPRYKVAKRGQDVALRCDPISGHVSLFWYQQALGQGPEFLTYFQNEAQLDKSGLPSDRFFAERPEGSVSTLKIQRTQQEDSAVYLCASSSSSGRNNEQFFGPGTRLTVL.

This chain links TRBV5-4 with TRBJ2-2; D is undetermined. Trimming took off 0 bases at V and 6 bases at J, with 6 bases between the two ends. Germline CDR1 and CDR2: SGHNT and YYREEE (reference sequence). This CDR3 comprises 13 residues. This chain's CDR3 is CASSLVNPGELFF. CDR3 DNA sequence: TGTGCCAGCAGCTTGGTTAACCCCGGGGAGCTGTTTTTT.

J is TRBJ2-1 and V is TRBV2; D unresolved. Per germline, CDR1 SNHLY and CDR2 FYNNEI. V lost 4 bases, J lost 0 bases, and 10 bases lay in between. The CDR3 spans 15 residues. The CDR3 bases are TGTGCCAGCAGTGCTGAGACACCCTCCTACAATGAGCAGTTCTTC. Translating gives CASSAETPSYNEQFF.

This chain joins TRBV4-3 and TRBJ1-1; D is undetermined. V was pared by 0 bases and J by 0 bases, with 14 bases between. The CDR3 is 17 residues long. The V gene's germline CDR1 is LGHNA and CDR2 YSLEER. The CDR3, as DNA: TGCGCCAGCAGCCAAGATAGGGCGGCAGGACTGAACACTGAAGCTTTCTTT. It yields the protein CASSQDRAAGLNTEAFF.

This chain uses TRBV5-1 with TRBJ1-1, with TRBD1 as a possible D gene (5 bases). Germline lookup yields CDR1 SGHRS and CDR2 YFSETQ. The CDR3 loop spans 14 amino acids. Trimming shortened V by 0 bases and J by 3 bases, and 9 bases separated the two germline ends. The DNA for the CDR3 is TGCGCCAGCAGCTTGGCGGACACAGACACTGAAGCTTTCTTT. Translated, it gives CASSLADTDTEAFF.

This clone was counted only a few times. The chain carries TRBV3-1 (or the pseudogene TRBV3-2) and TRBJ1-1; 11 bases match TRBD1. The germline V gene encodes CDR1 LGHDT and CDR2 YNNKEL (reference sequence). CDR3 length: 17 amino acids. The V and J ends lost 4 bases and 0 bases, in that order; junction bases with no gene match: 7. CDR3 in amino acids: CASSRTRTGGLNTEAFF. In DNA form, the CDR3 reads TGTGCCAGCAGCCGGACAAGGACAGGGGGCTTGAACACTGAAGCTTTCTTT.

The gene calls are TRBV2 and TRBJ1-6, with 7 bases aligning to TRBD1. V lost 6 bases and J lost 0; bases outside the gene matches: 11. Germline V gene lookup returns CDR1 SNHLY and CDR2 FYNNEI. The CDR3 runs 18 residues. The CDR3 spells CASSPYGQASSYNSPLHF. In DNA, the CDR3 is TGTGCCAGCAGCCCATACGGACAGGCGAGCTCCTATAATTCACCCCTCCACTTT.

This chain connects TRBV7-9 to TRBJ2-6; TRBD1 matches at 9 bases. Germline lookup yields CDR1 SEHNR and CDR2 FQNEAQ (reference sequence). The CDR3 loop spans 19 amino acids. V was clipped by 5 bases and J by 0 bases; unmatched bases: 11. The CDR3 loop reads CASSATGTGRDSGANVLTF. CDR3 DNA sequence: TGTGCCAGCAGCGCCACCGGGACAGGGAGGGACTCTGGGGCCAACGTCCTGACTTTC.

This chain links TRBV5-4 with TRBJ1-1; TRBD1 matches at 9 bases. The CDR3 totals 13 residues. J lost 6 bases, V lost 6 bases, and 6 bases had no gene match. The germline V gene encodes CDR1 SGHNT and CDR2 YYREEE (reference sequence). In DNA form, the CDR3 reads TGTGCCAGCACCTCCGGGACAGGGCCTGAAGCTTTCTTT. Translation gives CASTSGTGPEAFF.

V gene TRBV2 combines with J gene TRBJ1-2; no reliable D call. CDR1 is SNHLY, CDR2 FYNNEI, per germline. The CDR3 runs 14 residues. Trimming removed 3 bases from V and 3 bases from J, with 11 bases in between. Written as DNA, the CDR3 is TGTGCCAGCAGTGACTTTTCAGGCTACTATGGCTACACCTTC. This sequence encodes CASSDFSGYYGYTF. Full variable domain (remainder filled in from reference TRBV2 and TRBJ1-2): EPEVTQTPSHQVTQMGQEVILRCVPISNHLYFYWYRQILGQKVEFLVSFYNNEISEKSEIFDDQFSVERPDGSNFTLKIRSTKLEDSAMYFCASSDFSGYYGYTFGSGTRLTVV.

The V and J genes are TRBV6-5 and TRBJ2-1; perhaps TRBD1 as D (5 bases). V lost 9 bases and J 10 bases, leaving 22 bases between the germline ends. This CDR3 has 14 amino acids. Germline V CDR1 and CDR2: MNHEY, SVGAGI. The CDR3 DNA is TGTGCCAGTAAACTCGGTAGGATAACAGGAGAGCAGTTCTTC. This translates into CASKLGRITGEQFF.

The rearrangement uses TRBV21-1 and TRBJ1-1; the D call in the table, TRBD1, was not verified against the DNA. TRBV21-1 is a documented pseudogene. The CDR3 loop spans 10 amino acids. The CDR3, as DNA: TGTGCCAGCAGCAAACATGAAGCTTTCTTT. It specifies CASSKHEAFF.

This rearrangement joins TRBV12-5 to TRBJ2-3; no reliable D call. V lost 1 base to trimming and J lost 0 bases, with 5 bases between them. The CDR3 loop spans 14 amino acids. Looked up from germline, CDR1 is LGHNT and CDR2 is FRNRAP. The chain's CDR3 is CASGLAGSTDTQYF. In DNA form, the CDR3 reads TGTGCTAGTGGTTTGGCCGGTAGCACAGATACGCAGTATTTT. The full variable domain, with the rest looked up from reference TRBV12-5 and TRBJ2-3, is DARVTQTPRHKVTEMGQEVTMRCQPILGHNTVFWYRQTMMQGLELLAYFRNRAPLDDSGMPKDRFSAEMPDATLATLKIQPSEPRDSAVYFCASGLAGSTDTQYFGPGTRLTVL.

J is TRBJ2-3 and V is TRBV7-3, with 10 bases identical to TRBD2. J lost 7 bases, V lost 2 bases, and 6 bases had no gene match. Germline values: CDR1 SGHTA, CDR2 FQGTGA. The CDR3 extends over 15 amino acids. CDR3 in DNA: TGTGCCAGCAGCTTAGAGCGGGGGGGCCAATATACGCAGTATTTT. Translated: CASSLERGGQYTQYF. Filled out from reference TRBV7-3 and TRBJ2-3, the complete variable domain reads GAGVSQTPSNKVTEKGKYVELRCDPISGHTALYWYRQSLGQGPEFLIYFQGTGAADDSGLPNDRFFAVRPEGSVSTLKIQRTERGDSAVYLCASSLERGGQYTQYFGPGTRLTVL.

CDR3 coding DNA: TGCAGCGTCCTGGGGGCGACAGGGTTTGGCACTGAAGCTTTCTTT. Translated: CSVLGATGFGTEAFF. The V gene is TRBV29-1, the J gene TRBJ1-1; 7 bases map to TRBD1. With V trimmed by 6 bases and J by 4 bases, 14 bases remained unmatched. The germline CDR1 and CDR2 sequences are SQVTM and ANQGSEA. This CDR3 is 15 amino acids long.

Notes on this clone: The junction differs from germline at one of its ends, possibly a read error. The chain employs TRBV12-5 and TRBJ1-2; a weak D match, TRBD1 (5 bases). CDR1 is LGHNT and CDR2 is FRNRAP in the germline V gene. CDR3 size: 13 residues. The CDR3 is CASGLGIGGLYIF. As DNA, the CDR3 is TGTGCTAGTGGTTTGGGCATCGGGGGACTCTACATCTTC.

The chain is built from TRBV10-3 and TRBJ2-1; D is unclear. CDR1 ENHRY and CDR2 SYGVKD come from the germline V gene. The CDR3 has 17 amino acids. Trimming took off 3 bases at V and 6 bases at J, with 21 bases between the two ends. CDR3 DNA: TGTGCCATCAGTGACTCCCCGCAGGTGGGAACGGGCAATGAGCAGTTCTTC. Amino acid sequence: CAISDSPQVGTGNEQFF.

This clone has only one observation. DNA of the CDR3: TGTGCCAGCAGCTCGCGGACAGCCCTTATTGGAAACATTCAGTACTTC. It yields the protein CASSSRTALIGNIQYF. The rearrangement uses TRBV11-2 and TRBJ2-4; tentative D call: TRBD1 (6 bases). This CDR3 spans 16 amino acids. Between the trimmed V and J ends, which lost 4 bases and 6 bases, there was a span of 19 bases. Germline V lookup: CDR1 SGHAT, CDR2 FQNNGV.

In this sample, this clone turned up a few times. The V gene is TRBV3-1 (or the pseudogene TRBV3-2), the J gene TRBJ2-7, with 7 positions matching TRBD2. Looked up from germline, CDR1 is LGHDT and CDR2 is YNNKEL (reference sequence). Germline trimming cut 1 base from V and 3 bases from J; bases unmatched to any gene: 6. This CDR3 comprises 15 residues. CDR3 nucleotide sequence: TGTGCCAGCAGCCAAGTGGCGGGAGTAAGCTACGAGCAGTACTTC. It specifies CASSQVAGVSYEQYF.

The V gene is TRBV28, the J gene TRBJ2-7, with D possibly being TRBD1 (5 bases). The V gene lost 6 bases and the J gene lost 3 bases, with 12 bases spanning the gap. Germline CDR1 and CDR2: MDHEN and SYDVKM. The CDR3 runs 13 residues. CDR3 amino acids: CASRTQGDYEQYF. As DNA, the CDR3 is TGTGCCAGCAGAACCCAGGGTGACTACGAGCAGTACTTC.

The J gene is TRBJ1-6, the V gene TRBV28, with 10 bases matching TRBD1. V shed 7 bases and J 4 bases; nucleotides not matched to a gene: 1. This CDR3 spans 14 amino acids. Germline CDR1 is MDHEN and CDR2 is SYDVKM. The CDR3 nucleotides read TGTGCCAGCACGGGACAGGGGTATAATTCACCCCTCCACTTT. It translates to CASTGQGYNSPLHF.

V usage is TRBV13 and J usage is TRBJ1-1, with 10 bases aligning to TRBD1. Germline CDR1 and CDR2: PRHDT and FYEKMQ (reference sequence). After removal of 2 bases from V and 5 bases from J, the junction contained 11 bases not matched to a gene. This CDR3 has 17 amino acids. This chain's CDR3 is CASSLIYGTGVGTEAFF. For the CDR3, the DNA is TGTGCCAGCAGCTTAATTTACGGGACAGGGGTGGGAACTGAAGCTTTCTTT.